The rows below give T cell receptor beta chains drawn from one sample of a study of shared clonotypes between healthy human individuals. TCRdb's copy holds only in-frame clones and misses some; the assay was immunoSEQ multiplex PCR. The sample has roughly 1,100,000 clones; 70% to 80% are singletons. The material sequenced was memory CD4+ T cells sorted from blood. Receptors were obtained from a young man in good health. The CDR3 runs from the conserved cysteine through the conserved F or W. The D gene is left open where the match is weak. Part of the rows lack a size; the others show once, few, many or a class for expanded clones.

length	V	J	size	D	DNA	CDR3
15	TRBV28	TRBJ1-6	few	.	TGTGCCAGCAAGACCACAACCCCATATAATTCACCCCTCCACTTT	CASKTTTPYNSPLHF
14	TRBV18	TRBJ2-3	many	TRBD2	TGTGCCAGCTCCCGCTCGACTAGCAAAGATACGCAGTATTTT	CASSRSTSKDTQYF
19	TRBV11-2	TRBJ2-1	once	TRBD1	TGTGCCAGCAGCTTAAGTAGCAATTCCTGGACAGGGAACCACAATGAGCAGTTCTTC	CASSLSSNSWTGNHNEQFF
16	TRBV30	TRBJ2-7	.	.	TGTGCCTGGAGGAACAACCGGGACACAGGAGGTCGCGAGCAGTACTTC	CAWRNNRDTGGREQYF
18	TRBV9	TRBJ1-1	few	TRBD1	TGTGCCAGCAGCGTAGCTACCGGCCAGACAGGGTTGAACACTGAAGCTTTCTTT	CASSVATGQTGLNTEAFF
17	TRBV27	TRBJ2-1	.	TRBD2	TGTGCCAGCAGTTTATCGCCTAGCGGGGGCTCCTACAATGAGCAGTTCTTC	CASSLSPSGGSYNEQFF
16	TRBV6-5	TRBJ1-2	.	.	TGTGCCAGCAGTTACTCAGTGGGGCAGGGAAACTATGGCTACACCTTC	CASSYSVGQGNYGYTF
11	TRBV5-4	TRBJ2-7	.	.	TGTGCCAGCAGCCTAGGGCGCGAGCAGTACTTC	CASSLGREQYF
16	TRBV29-1	TRBJ2-5	.	TRBD1	TGCAGCGAGACCCACCGGGACAGGGGATTACAAGAGACCCAGTACTTC	CSETHRDRGLQETQYF
15	TRBV30	TRBJ2-7	once	TRBD1	TGTGCCTGGGAGAGGTCCGGGACAGGGCGACGCGAGCAGTACTTC	CAWERSGTGRREQYF
16	TRBV7-2	TRBJ1-6	.	.	TGTGCCAGCAGCCTTTCTGGAAGCACCAATAATTCACCCCTCCACTTT	CASSLSGSTNNSPLHF
15	TRBV28	TRBJ2-7	.	TRBD1	TGTGCCACCCGGGGTCCGACAGGGGGATTATACGAGCAGTACTTC	CATRGPTGGLYEQYF
15	TRBV6-6	TRBJ1-2	.	TRBD1	TGTGCCAGCAGTCCGCCGGGACAGGGGAAGGCTGGCTACACCTTC	CASSPPGQGKAGYTF
16	TRBV11-3	TRBJ2-2	.	.	TGTGCCAGCAGCTTAGGTGGGGGCCGCAACACCGGGGAGCTGTTTTTT	CASSLGGGRNTGELFF
15	TRBV15	TRBJ2-1	.	TRBD1	TGTGCCACCAGCAAGGGACAGGGGACCTACAATGAGCAGTTCTTC	CATSKGQGTYNEQFF
13	TRBV6-5	TRBJ1-1	.	.	TGTGCCAGCAGGCCCACACGGAACACTGAAGCTTTCTTT	CASRPTRNTEAFF
13	TRBV30	TRBJ1-4	once	.	TGTGCCGGGGCGGGGGGGCAGGGTGAAAAACTGTTTTTT	CAGAGGQGEKLFF
16	TRBV4-1	TRBJ1-1	.	TRBD1	TGCGCCAGCAGCCCATATGGACAGGGGAAGGGCACTGAAGCTTTCTTT	CASSPYGQGKGTEAFF
13	TRBV18	TRBJ1-1	.	.	TGTGCCAGCTCACTCTCCCTGGACAGTGAAGCTTTCTTT	CASSLSLDSEAFF
14	TRBV2	TRBJ1-3	.	.	TGTGCCAGCAGTGTGGACTTCTCTGGAAACACCATATATTTT	CASSVDFSGNTIYF